This passage covers 24 T cell receptor beta chains from one sample sequenced in a study of T cells in Graves' hyperthyroidism and ophthalmopathy. TCR beta CDR3 sequences were amplified from RNA transcripts. TCR CDR3 underwent first-round RT-PCR with the HTBI primer set. TCRdb passed the multiplex PCR reads through MiXCR, listing each CDR3 protein once. Among about 840,000 distinct CDR3 sequences listed, around 39% were seen once. What was sequenced was blood. The receptors derive from a man between 18 and 35 years old with Graves' hyperthyroidism.

This clonotype has a count of ten or more. This chain links TRBV10-2 with TRBJ1-5; 7 bases align to TRBD1. Germline V gives CDR1 WSHSY, CDR2 SAAADI. The length of the CDR3 is 14 residues. V lost 5 bases, J lost 4 bases, and 5 bases stayed unmatched. CDR3: CASSPGTANQPQHF. In DNA, the CDR3 is TGCGCCAGCAGTCCTGGGACAGCAAATCAGCCCCAGCATTTT.

This clonotype has just a few counts. This rearrangement joins TRBV6-5 to TRBJ2-7; tentative D call: TRBD2 (6 bases). Trimming shortened V by 2 bases and J by 4 bases, and 15 bases separated the two germline ends. This CDR3 has 15 residues. Germline values: CDR1 MNHEY, CDR2 SVGAGI. CDR3 region: CASSYDSRGGYEQYF. The DNA for the CDR3 is TGTGCCAGCAGTTACGATTCGCGGGGAGGATACGAGCAGTACTTC.

Regarding this clonotype: The junction and the germline gene differ at one end; a read error may be behind it. The CDR3 DNA reads as TGTGCCAGCAGGTTAGAGGGCGGGGGGAGCTCCTACGAGCAGTACTTC. It is translated as CASRLEGGGSSYEQYF. The gene calls are TRBV7-9 and TRBJ2-7, with 8 bases lining up with TRBD2. Germline-derived CDR1 and CDR2 are SEHNR and FQNEAQ (reference sequence). The CDR3 runs to 16 residues.

This clonotype appeared many times. This rearrangement joins TRBV20-1 to TRBJ1-5; no firm D call. There are 13 residues in the CDR3. Germline V gene lookup returns CDR1 DFQATT and CDR2 SNEGSKA (reference sequence). Trimming removed 6 bases at V and 6 bases at J, with 15 bases between. Here the CDR3 DNA reads TGCAGTGCCCCCACGGGTCCCAGTCAGCCCCAGCATTTT. Its protein is CSAPTGPSQPQHF.

Turning to this clonotype: This likely stems from a read error, as it lies one base from a far larger clone. The chain recombines TRBV7-2 with TRBJ2-7; no definite D call. CDR3 length: 11 residues. Germline lookup yields CDR1 SGHTA and CDR2 FQGNSA. Trimming shortened V by 2 bases and J by 5 bases, and 4 bases separated the two germline ends. The DNA of the CDR3 is TGTGCCAGCAGCTTACACAACGAGCAGTACTTC. It yields the protein CASSLHNEQYF.

The table lists this clonotype with a few counts. This chain uses TRBV4-3 with TRBJ1-6; no clear D gene. Trimming stripped 1 base from V and 3 bases from J, with 10 bases between. The CDR3 runs 16 residues. Per germline, CDR1 LGHNA and CDR2 YSLEER. In DNA form, the CDR3 reads TGCGCCAGCAGCCAAGGGGCAGACGGCTATAATTCACCCCTCCACTTT. The encoded protein is CASSQGADGYNSPLHF.

In its sample, this clonotype was seen many times. This chain connects TRBV10-3 to TRBJ2-7; 7 bases agree with TRBD1. The junction had 2 bases not matched to a gene; V was cut back by 3 bases and J by 0 bases. From germline, CDR1 is ENHRY and CDR2 SYGVKD. The CDR3 extends over 14 amino acids. The CDR3 sequence: CAISDWDSSYEQYF. In DNA, the CDR3 is TGTGCCATCAGTGATTGGGACAGCTCCTACGAGCAGTACTTC.

This clonotype was detected a few times. V usage is TRBV5-1 and J usage is TRBJ1-1; D is unclear. The CDR3 sequence is 11 residues long. Trimming pared 4 bases from V and 7 bases from J, leaving 8 bases between. Germline CDR1 reads SGHRS; CDR2 reads YFSETQ. CDR3 in amino acids: CASSQGHEAFF. For the CDR3, the DNA is TGCGCCAGCAGCCAAGGCCATGAAGCTTTCTTT.

This chain connects TRBV9 to TRBJ2-7, with D tentatively TRBD2 (5 bases). Germline loops: CDR1 SGDLS, CDR2 YYNGEE. The CDR3 is 16 residues long. Deletions cut 5 bases from V and 1 base from J, with 19 bases between. The CDR3 region has the DNA TGTGCCAGCAGTTACCAACTGTCGAGCGGATCCTACGAGCAGTACTTC. Its translation: CASSYQLSSGSYEQYF.

This clonotype was detected only a few times. The V and J genes are TRBV7-9 and TRBJ2-7, with 7 bases aligning to TRBD1. After removal of 1 base from V and 0 bases from J, the junction contained 3 bases not matched to a gene. Per germline, CDR1 SEHNR and CDR2 FQNEAQ (reference sequence). The CDR3 is 15 amino acids. CDR3 sequence reads: CASSLETGYSYEQYF. CDR3 coding DNA: TGTGCCAGCAGCTTAGAGACAGGGTACTCCTACGAGCAGTACTTC.

This clonotype showed up just a few times. At one of its ends the junction is not consistent with the germline gene, which may arise from a read error. The chain couples TRBV7-2 to TRBJ1-3; perhaps TRBD1 as D (6 bases). Germline loops: CDR1 SGHTA, CDR2 FQGNSA. The CDR3 is 15 residues long. The CDR3 loop reads CASSSRAGEGSTIYF. The CDR3 nucleotides read TGTGCCAGCAGCTCCCGGGCAGGGGAAGGAAGCACCATATATTTT.

This clonotype was found many times. The chain uses TRBV29-1 and TRBJ1-2; TRBD1 is a possible D gene (6 bases). Germline V lookup: CDR1 SQVTM, CDR2 ANQGSEA. V lost 3 bases to trimming and J lost 8 bases, with 13 bases between them. The CDR3 runs 12 residues. This CDR3 is CSVDGQGKGYTF. CDR3 coding DNA: TGCAGCGTTGACGGGCAGGGGAAGGGCTACACCTTC. Complete variable domain (other parts from reference TRBV29-1 and TRBJ1-2): SAVISQKPSRDICQRGTSLTIQCQVDSQVTMMFWYRQQPGQSLTLIATANQGSEATYESGFVIDKFPISRPNLTFSTLTVSNMSPEDSSIYLCSVDGQGKGYTFGSGTRLTVV.

This chain joins TRBV25-1 and TRBJ1-1, with TRBD1 matching over 8 bases. The CDR3 consists of 12 residues. Germline-derived CDR1 and CDR2 are MGHDK and SYGVNS. The CDR3 sequence is CARPLDRVEAFF. The CDR3 nucleotides read TGTGCTAGACCATTGGACAGGGTTGAAGCTTTCTTT.

The J gene is TRBJ2-7, the V gene TRBV5-6; D might be TRBD1 (6 bases). Germline values: CDR1 SGHDT, CDR2 YYEEEE. V lost 2 bases and J 2 bases, leaving 17 bases between the germline ends. CDR3 length equals 16 residues. In DNA, the CDR3 is TGTGCCAGCAGCTTTCGGCCCCGACAGGTGGCCTACGAGCAGTACTTC. Its translation is CASSFRPRQVAYEQYF.

This clonotype was observed a few times. The chain employs TRBV7-9 and TRBJ2-5; weak D call: TRBD2 (6 bases). The CDR3 contains 14 residues. Germline CDR1 is SEHNR and CDR2 is FQNEAQ (reference sequence). Trimming took 5 bases from V and 5 from J, leaving 15 bases between them. CDR3 coding DNA: TGTGCCAGCAGCGCGGAGGAGGGCCGCGAGACCCAGTACTTC. Translating it yields CASSAEEGRETQYF.

The chain links TRBV10-3 to TRBJ1-5; TRBD1 agrees at 9 bases. The length of the CDR3 is 18 residues. The ends lost 3 bases at V and 3 bases at J; junction bases unmatched: 12. Germline loops: CDR1 ENHRY, CDR2 SYGVKD. In DNA form, the CDR3 reads TGTGCCATCAGTGAAGATGAGGAGTGGACAGGGGACAATCAGCCCCAGCATTTT. Residues: CAISEDEEWTGDNQPQHF.

V is TRBV5-6 and J is TRBJ2-7, with D unclear. Germline V CDR1 and CDR2: SGHDT, YYEEEE. V lost 2 bases and J 0 bases, leaving 12 bases between the germline ends. The length of the CDR3 is 15 residues. The CDR3 sequence: CASSFSVAPSYEQYF. CDR3 DNA: TGTGCCAGCAGCTTTTCAGTAGCTCCCTCCTACGAGCAGTACTTC. Drawing the rest from reference TRBV5-6 and TRBJ2-7, the complete variable domain is DAGVTQSPTHLIKTRGQQVTLRCSPKSGHDTVSWYQQALGQGPQFIFQYYEEEERQRGNFPDRFSGHQFPNYSSELNVNALLLGDSALYLCASSFSVAPSYEQYFGPGTRLTVT.

As for this clonotype: At one of its ends the junction is not consistent with the germline gene, which may arise from a read error. The chain employs TRBV10-3 and TRBJ1-5; the match to TRBD1 covers 10 bases. The CDR3 runs 17 residues. The germline V gene has CDR1 ENHRY and CDR2 SYGVKD. The CDR3 sequence: CATSDWDRGYSNQPQHF. The CDR3 bases are TGTGCCACCAGTGATTGGGACAGGGGATATAGCAATCAGCCCCAGCATTTT.

This clonotype has ten or more counts. The chain recombines TRBV7-8 with TRBJ1-5; D not resolved. The CDR3 has 15 amino acids. The germline CDR1 and CDR2 sequences are SGHVS and FQNEAQ. Trimming shortened V by 3 bases and J by 6 bases, and 15 bases separated the two germline ends. The CDR3 nucleotides read TGTGCCAGCAGCTTTATTGGGAGGGTTACTCAGCCCCAGCATTTT. Translating it yields CASSFIGRVTQPQHF.

This sequence joins TRBV29-1 and TRBJ2-7, with a weak D call TRBD2 (7 bases). V was shortened by 6 bases and J by 3 bases, with 18 bases between the two germline ends. The CDR3 extends over 14 amino acids. Germline loops: CDR1 SQVTM, CDR2 ANQGSEA. CDR3 DNA sequence: TGCAGCGTCCAATGGGGGGGGGCTGGCTACGAGCAGTACTTC. This codes for CSVQWGGAGYEQYF.

This clonotype was picked up a small number of times. The chain employs TRBV19 and TRBJ1-5; 8 bases are a match to TRBD1. Germline lookup yields CDR1 LNHDA and CDR2 SQIVND (reference sequence). The junction had 11 bases not matched to a gene; V was cut back by 1 base and J by 6 bases. This CDR3 comprises 17 residues. The CDR3 reads CASSIVRGDRGGQPQHF. As DNA, the CDR3 is TGTGCCAGTAGTATAGTTCGAGGAGACAGGGGAGGTCAGCCCCAGCATTTT.

This clonotype was observed many times. This sequence joins TRBV20-1 and TRBJ2-5, with 8 bases fitting TRBD2. The CDR3 is made up of 13 amino acids. Germline CDR1 is DFQATT and CDR2 is SNEGSKA (reference sequence). After removal of 7 bases from V and 4 bases from J, the junction contained 8 bases not matched to a gene. CDR3 region: CSGWTSRGETQYF. In DNA form, the CDR3 reads TGCAGTGGGTGGACTAGCCGAGGAGAGACCCAGTACTTC.

V is TRBV20-1 and J is TRBJ1-6; possibly TRBD1 for D (5 bases). The V gene's germline CDR1 is DFQATT and CDR2 SNEGSKA (reference sequence). The CDR3 consists of 14 residues. V was cut by 3 bases and J by 7 bases, with 13 bases left in between. The CDR3 loop is CSARGRVGNSPLHF. In DNA form, the CDR3 reads TGCAGTGCTAGGGGCAGGGTTGGGAATTCACCCCTCCACTTT.

This clonotype was found once. A much larger clone lies a single base off, so this may be a read error. The rearrangement uses TRBV24-1 and TRBJ2-7; D may correspond to TRBD1 or TRBD2 (5 bases each). This CDR3 is 12 amino acids long. V lost 7 bases and J lost 7, with 13 bases in between. The germline gives CDR1 KGHDR, CDR2 SFDVKD. The CDR3 region has the DNA TGTGCCACCAGCCTAAGGGGACGGGAGCAGTACTTC. This sequence encodes CATSLRGREQYF.